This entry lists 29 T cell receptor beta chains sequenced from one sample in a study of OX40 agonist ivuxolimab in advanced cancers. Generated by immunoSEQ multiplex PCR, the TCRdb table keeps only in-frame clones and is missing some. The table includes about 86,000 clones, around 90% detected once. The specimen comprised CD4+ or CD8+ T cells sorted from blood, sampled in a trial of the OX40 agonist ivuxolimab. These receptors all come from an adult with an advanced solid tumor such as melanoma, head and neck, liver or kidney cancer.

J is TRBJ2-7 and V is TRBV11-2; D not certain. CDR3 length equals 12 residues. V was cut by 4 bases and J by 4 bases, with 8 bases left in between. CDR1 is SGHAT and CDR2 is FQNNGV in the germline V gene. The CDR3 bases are TGTGCCAGCAGCTCGCCGGTGTACGAGCAGTACTTC. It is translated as CASSSPVYEQYF.

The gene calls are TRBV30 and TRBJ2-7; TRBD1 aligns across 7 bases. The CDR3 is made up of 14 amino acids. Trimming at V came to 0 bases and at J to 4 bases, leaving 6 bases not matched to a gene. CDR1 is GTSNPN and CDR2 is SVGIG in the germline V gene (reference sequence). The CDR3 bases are TGTGCCTGGAGTGTACCGGACAGGAAATACGAGCAGTACTTC. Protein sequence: CAWSVPDRKYEQYF.

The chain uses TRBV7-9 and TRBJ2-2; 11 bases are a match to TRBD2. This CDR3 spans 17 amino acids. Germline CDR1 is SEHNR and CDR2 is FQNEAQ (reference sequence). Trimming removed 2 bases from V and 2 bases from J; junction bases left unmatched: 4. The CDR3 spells CASSLPTSGSNTGELFF. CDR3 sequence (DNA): TGTGCCAGCAGCTTACCTACTAGCGGGAGTAACACCGGGGAGCTGTTTTTT.

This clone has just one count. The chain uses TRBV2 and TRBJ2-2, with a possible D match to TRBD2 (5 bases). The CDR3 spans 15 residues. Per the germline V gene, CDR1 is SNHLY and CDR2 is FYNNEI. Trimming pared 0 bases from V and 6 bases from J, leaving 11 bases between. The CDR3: CASSEARGWAGELFF. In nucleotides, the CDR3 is TGTGCCAGCAGTGAAGCGAGAGGGTGGGCCGGGGAGCTGTTTTTT.

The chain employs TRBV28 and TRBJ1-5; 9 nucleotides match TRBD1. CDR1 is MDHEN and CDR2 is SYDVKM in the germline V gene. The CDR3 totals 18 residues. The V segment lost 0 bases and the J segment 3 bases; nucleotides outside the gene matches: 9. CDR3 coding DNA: TGTGCCAGCAGTTTATGGACAGGGGGTCCCCATGACAATCAGCCCCAGCATTTT. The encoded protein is CASSLWTGGPHDNQPQHF.

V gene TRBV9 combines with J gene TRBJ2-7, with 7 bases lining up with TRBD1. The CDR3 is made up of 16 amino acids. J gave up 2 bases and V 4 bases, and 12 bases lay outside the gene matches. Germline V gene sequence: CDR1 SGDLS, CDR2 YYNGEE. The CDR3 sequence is CASSRQTGSLPYEQYF. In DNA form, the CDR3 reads TGTGCCAGCAGCCGTCAGACAGGGTCCCTCCCCTACGAGCAGTACTTC. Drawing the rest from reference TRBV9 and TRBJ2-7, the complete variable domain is DSGVTQTPKHLITATGQRVTLRCSPRSGDLSVYWYQQSLDQGLQFLIQYYNGEERAKGNILERFSAQQFPDLHSELNLSSLELGDSALYFCASSRQTGSLPYEQYFGPGTRLTVT.

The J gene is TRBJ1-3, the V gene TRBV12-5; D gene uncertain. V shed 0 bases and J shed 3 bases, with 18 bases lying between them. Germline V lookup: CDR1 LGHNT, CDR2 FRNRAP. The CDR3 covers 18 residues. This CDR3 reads CASGLVLGEGKLGNTIYF. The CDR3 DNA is TGTGCTAGTGGTTTGGTACTGGGAGAAGGAAAACTTGGAAACACCATATATTTT.

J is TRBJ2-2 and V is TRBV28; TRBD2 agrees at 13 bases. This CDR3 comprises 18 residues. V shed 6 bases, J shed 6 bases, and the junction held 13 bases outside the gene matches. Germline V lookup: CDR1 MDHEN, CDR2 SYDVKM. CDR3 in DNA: TGTGCCAGCAGCTCACCCCGGACTAGCGGGAGTATAGCCGGGGAGCTGTTTTTT. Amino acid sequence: CASSSPRTSGSIAGELFF.

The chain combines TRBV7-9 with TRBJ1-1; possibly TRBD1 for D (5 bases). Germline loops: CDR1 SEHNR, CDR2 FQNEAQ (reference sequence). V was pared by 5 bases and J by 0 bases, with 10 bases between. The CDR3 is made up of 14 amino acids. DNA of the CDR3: TGTGCCAGCAGCCCCGGGGGGGTGAACACTGAAGCTTTCTTT. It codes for CASSPGGVNTEAFF.

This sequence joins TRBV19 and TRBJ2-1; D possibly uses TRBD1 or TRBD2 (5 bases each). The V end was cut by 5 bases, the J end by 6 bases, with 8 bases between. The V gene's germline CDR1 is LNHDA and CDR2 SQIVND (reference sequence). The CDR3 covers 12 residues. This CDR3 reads CASSSGANEQFF. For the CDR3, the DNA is TGTGCCAGTAGTTCCGGGGCCAATGAGCAGTTCTTC.

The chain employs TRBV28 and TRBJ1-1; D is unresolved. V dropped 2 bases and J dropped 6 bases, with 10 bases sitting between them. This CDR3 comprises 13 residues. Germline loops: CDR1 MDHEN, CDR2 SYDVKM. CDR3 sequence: CASSLLGQAEAFF. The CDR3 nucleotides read TGTGCCAGCAGTTTACTAGGGCAGGCTGAAGCTTTCTTT.

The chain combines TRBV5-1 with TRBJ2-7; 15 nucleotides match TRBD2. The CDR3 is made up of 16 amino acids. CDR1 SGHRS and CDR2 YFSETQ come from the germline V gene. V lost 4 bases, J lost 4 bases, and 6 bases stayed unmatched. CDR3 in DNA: TGCGCCAGCAGCAGGAGGACTAGCGGGGGGGTGTACGAGCAGTACTTC. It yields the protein CASSRRTSGGVYEQYF.

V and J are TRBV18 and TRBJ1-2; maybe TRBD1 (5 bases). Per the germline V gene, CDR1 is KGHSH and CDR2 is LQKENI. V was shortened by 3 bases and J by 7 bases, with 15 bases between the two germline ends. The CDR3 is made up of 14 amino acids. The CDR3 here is CASSPRDSRPGYTF. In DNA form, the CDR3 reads TGTGCCAGCTCACCGAGGGACTCCCGTCCTGGCTACACCTTC. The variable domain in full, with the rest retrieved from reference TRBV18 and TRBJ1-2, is NAGVMQNPRHLVRRRGQEARLRCSPMKGHSHVYWYRQLPEEGLKFMVYLQKENIIDESGMPKERFSAEFPKEGPSILRIQQVVRGDSAAYFCASSPRDSRPGYTFGSGTRLTVV.

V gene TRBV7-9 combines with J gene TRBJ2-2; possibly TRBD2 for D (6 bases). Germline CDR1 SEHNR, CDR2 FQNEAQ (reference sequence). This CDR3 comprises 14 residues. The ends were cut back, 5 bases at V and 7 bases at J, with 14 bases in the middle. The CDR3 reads CASSVPSAGGELFF. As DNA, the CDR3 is TGTGCCAGCAGCGTCCCTAGCGCCGGCGGGGAGCTGTTTTTT.

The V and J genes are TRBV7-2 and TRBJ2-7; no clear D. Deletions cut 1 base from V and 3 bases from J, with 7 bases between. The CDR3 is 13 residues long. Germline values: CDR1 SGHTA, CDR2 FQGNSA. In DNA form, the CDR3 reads TGTGCCAGCAGCTTAGGGATAAACTACGAGCAGTACTTC. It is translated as CASSLGINYEQYF.

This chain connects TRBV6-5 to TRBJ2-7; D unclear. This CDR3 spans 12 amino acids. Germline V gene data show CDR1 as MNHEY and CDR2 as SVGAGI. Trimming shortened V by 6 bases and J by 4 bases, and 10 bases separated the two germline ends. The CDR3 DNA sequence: TGTGCCAGCAGCGCCGCCGGATACGAGCAGTACTTC. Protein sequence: CASSAAGYEQYF.

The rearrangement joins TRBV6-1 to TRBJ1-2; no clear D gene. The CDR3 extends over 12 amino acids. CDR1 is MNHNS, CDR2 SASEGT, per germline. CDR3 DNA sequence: TGTTCGGCCCCCAGGAGACTCTATGGCTACACCTTC. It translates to CSAPRRLYGYTF.

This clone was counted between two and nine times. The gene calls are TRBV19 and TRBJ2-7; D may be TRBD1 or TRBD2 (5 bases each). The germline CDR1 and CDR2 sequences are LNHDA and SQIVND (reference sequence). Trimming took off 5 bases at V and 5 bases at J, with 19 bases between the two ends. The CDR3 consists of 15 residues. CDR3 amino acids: CASSSLGRVLDEQYF. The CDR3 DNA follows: TGTGCCAGTAGTTCCCTGGGGCGGGTCCTAGACGAGCAGTACTTC. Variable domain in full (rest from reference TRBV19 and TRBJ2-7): DGGITQSPKYLFRKEGQNVTLSCEQNLNHDAMYWYRQDPGQGLRLIYYSQIVNDFQKGDIAEGYSVSREKKESFPLTVTSAQKNPTAFYLCASSSLGRVLDEQYFGPGTRLTVT.

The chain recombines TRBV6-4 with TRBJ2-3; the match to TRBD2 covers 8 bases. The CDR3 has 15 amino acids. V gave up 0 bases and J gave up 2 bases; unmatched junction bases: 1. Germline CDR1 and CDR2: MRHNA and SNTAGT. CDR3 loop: CASSDSAGATDTQYF. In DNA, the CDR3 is TGTGCCAGCAGTGACTCAGCGGGAGCCACAGATACGCAGTATTTT.

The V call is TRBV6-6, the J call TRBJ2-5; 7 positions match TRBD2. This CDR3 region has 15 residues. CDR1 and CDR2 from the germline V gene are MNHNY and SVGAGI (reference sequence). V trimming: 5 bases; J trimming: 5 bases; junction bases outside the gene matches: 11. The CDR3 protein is CASSEMAGVVETQYF. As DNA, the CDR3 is TGTGCCAGCAGTGAGATGGCGGGAGTAGTGGAGACCCAGTACTTC.

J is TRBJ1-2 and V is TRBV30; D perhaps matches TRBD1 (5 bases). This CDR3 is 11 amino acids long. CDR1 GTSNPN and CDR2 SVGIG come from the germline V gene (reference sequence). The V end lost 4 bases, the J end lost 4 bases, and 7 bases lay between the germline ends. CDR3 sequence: CAWTGVYGYTF. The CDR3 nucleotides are TGTGCCTGGACGGGGGTCTATGGCTACACCTTC.

For the CDR3, the DNA is TGTGCCAGCAGCCCCAGCTCCGGGAGGGCTTCTACAGATACGCAGTATTTT. The encoded protein is CASSPSSGRASTDTQYF. The V and J genes are TRBV9 and TRBJ2-3; 8 bases agree with TRBD2. This CDR3 comprises 17 residues. Germline CDR1 reads SGDLS; CDR2 reads YYNGEE. Trimming at V came to 4 bases and at J to 3 bases, leaving 13 bases not matched to a gene.

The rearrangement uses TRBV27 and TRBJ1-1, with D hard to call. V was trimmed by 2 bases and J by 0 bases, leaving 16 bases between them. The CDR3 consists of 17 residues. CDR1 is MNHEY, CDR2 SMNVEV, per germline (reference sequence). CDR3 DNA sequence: TGTGCCAGCAGTTTAAACAGATGGGCCACCATGAACACTGAAGCTTTCTTT. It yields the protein CASSLNRWATMNTEAFF.

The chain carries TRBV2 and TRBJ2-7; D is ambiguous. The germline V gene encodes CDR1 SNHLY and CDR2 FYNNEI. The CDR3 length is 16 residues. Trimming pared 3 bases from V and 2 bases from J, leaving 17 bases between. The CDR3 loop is CASSDFTSPAAYEQYF. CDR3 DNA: TGTGCCAGCAGTGACTTCACCTCCCCCGCTGCCTACGAGCAGTACTTC.

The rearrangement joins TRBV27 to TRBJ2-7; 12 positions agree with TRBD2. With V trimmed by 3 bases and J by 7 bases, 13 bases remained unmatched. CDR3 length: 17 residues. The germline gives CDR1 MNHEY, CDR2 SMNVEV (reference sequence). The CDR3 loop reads CASSLATLAGGPGEQYF. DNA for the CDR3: TGTGCCAGCAGTTTGGCGACTCTAGCGGGAGGGCCCGGGGAGCAGTACTTC.

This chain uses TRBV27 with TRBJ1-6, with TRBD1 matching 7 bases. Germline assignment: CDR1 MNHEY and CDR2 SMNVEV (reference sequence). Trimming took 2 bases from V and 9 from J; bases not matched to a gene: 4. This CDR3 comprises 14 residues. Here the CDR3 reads CASSLGTEASPLHF. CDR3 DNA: TGTGCCAGCAGTTTAGGGACAGAAGCTTCACCCCTCCACTTT.

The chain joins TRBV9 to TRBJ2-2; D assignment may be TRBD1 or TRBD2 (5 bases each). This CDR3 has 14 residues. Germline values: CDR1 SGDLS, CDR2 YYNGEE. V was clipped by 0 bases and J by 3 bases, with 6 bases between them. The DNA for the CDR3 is TGTGCCAGCAGCGTAGGAGGGGACACCGGGGAGCTGTTTTTT. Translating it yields CASSVGGDTGELFF.

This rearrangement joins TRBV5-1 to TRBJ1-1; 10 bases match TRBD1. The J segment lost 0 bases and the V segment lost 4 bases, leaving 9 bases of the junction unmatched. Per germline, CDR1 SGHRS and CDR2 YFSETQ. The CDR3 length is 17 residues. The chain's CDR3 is CASSLLVTGGLNTEAFF. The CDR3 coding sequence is TGCGCCAGCAGCCTACTAGTGACAGGGGGCCTGAACACTGAAGCTTTCTTT.

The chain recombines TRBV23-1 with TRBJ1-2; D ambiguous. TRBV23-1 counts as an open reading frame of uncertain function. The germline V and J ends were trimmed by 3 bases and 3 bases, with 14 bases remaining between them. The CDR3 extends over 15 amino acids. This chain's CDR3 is CASSQVGLNYYGYTF. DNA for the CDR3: TGCGCCAGCAGTCAGGTAGGCCTTAATTACTATGGCTACACCTTC.